Listed below are T cell receptor beta chains from one sample, sequenced in a study of PD-1 blockade in classical Hodgkin lymphoma. TCRdb's table, derived via immunoSEQ multiplex PCR, lists solely in-frame clones and lacks some. The data contain approximately 20,000 clones, about nine tenths of them singletons. Sequenced material: CD8+ T cells from blood, taken before the fourth cycle of nivolumab. Receptors originate from a human donor with classical Hodgkin lymphoma. Each CDR3 is given with its conserved first and last residue. The D gene is left open where the match is weak. Rows may omit the clone size; those that give it use once, few, many or a size class.

v_call	clone_size	j_call	d_call	cdr3_aa	cdr3_nt
TRBV27	few	TRBJ2-7	.	CASSSGTFYEQYF	TGTGCCAGCAGTTCCGGGACATTCTACGAGCAGTACTTC
TRBV7-6	.	TRBJ1-3	TRBD1	CASVPWDRAGNTIYF	TGTGCCAGCGTTCCCTGGGACAGGGCCGGAAACACCATATATTTT
TRBV5-5	few	TRBJ1-4	.	CASSVSDAGRGDNEKLFF	TGTGCCAGCAGCGTTTCAGACGCAGGAAGGGGGGATAATGAAAAACTGTTTTTT
TRBV27	.	TRBJ2-7	TRBD1	CASSLNLGDRDSYEQYF	TGTGCCAGCAGTTTAAACTTGGGGGACAGGGATTCCTACGAGCAGTACTTC
TRBV29-1	few	TRBJ1-1	.	CSVSRQEPNTEAFF	TGCAGCGTGTCAAGACAGGAGCCGAACACTGAAGCTTTCTTT
TRBV2	once	TRBJ1-1	.	CASGDNTEAFF	TGTGCCAGCGGAGACAACACTGAAGCTTTCTTT
TRBV7-9	.	TRBJ2-7	.	CASSSPVALSYEQYF	TGTGCCAGCAGCTCACCCGTGGCACTATCCTACGAGCAGTACTTC
TRBV5-1	.	TRBJ2-1	.	CASSSKDLIPYNEQFF	TGCGCCAGCAGCTCGAAGGACCTTATACCATACAATGAGCAGTTCTTC
TRBV28	once	TRBJ1-1	.	CASSPTGGYEAFF	TGTGCCAGCAGCCCAACGGGGGGGTACGAAGCTTTCTTT
TRBV7-9	.	TRBJ1-1	.	CASSLGETEAFF	TGTGCCAGCAGCTTAGGGGAGACTGAAGCTTTCTTT
TRBV5-1	once	TRBJ2-7	TRBD1	CASSPPRQGGPYEQYF	TGCGCCAGCAGCCCCCCACGACAGGGGGGCCCCTACGAGCAGTACTTC
TRBV9	.	TRBJ2-1	.	CASSVASRDEQFF	TGTGCCAGCAGCGTAGCATCCCGGGATGAGCAGTTCTTC
TRBV7-6	.	TRBJ2-1	TRBD2	CASSFTSGALSEQFF	TGTGCCAGCAGCTTTACTAGCGGAGCTCTATCTGAGCAGTTCTTC
TRBV15	.	TRBJ2-7	TRBD2	CATSRSRGSGSGYEQYF	TGTGCCACCAGCAGGTCCCGGGGGAGCGGGAGCGGGTACGAGCAGTACTTC
TRBV7-2	.	TRBJ2-7	.	CASSLEGRRSYEQYF	TGTGCCAGCAGCTTAGAAGGGCGACGATCCTACGAGCAGTACTTC
TRBV6-1	.	TRBJ1-1	.	CASQGTINMNTEAFF	TGTGCCAGCCAGGGCACTATAAATATGAACACTGAAGCTTTCTTT
TRBV19	.	TRBJ2-1	.	CASSLDLYNEQFF	TGTGCCAGTAGTCTCGACCTTTACAATGAGCAGTTCTTC
TRBV10-3	.	TRBJ2-5	.	CAISESLSGGETQYF	TGTGCCATCAGTGAATCACTTTCTGGGGGAGAGACCCAGTACTTC
TRBV7-1	.	TRBJ1-1	.	CASSPGYTEAFF	TGTGCCAGCAGCCCTGGGTACACTGAAGCTTTCTTT
TRBV5-6	.	TRBJ2-1	.	CASSLEFATYNEQFF	TGTGCCAGCAGCTTGGAATTCGCCACGTACAATGAGCAGTTCTTC
TRBV2	.	TRBJ1-2	.	CASSRWGPADGYTF	TGTGCCAGCTCACGGTGGGGACCCGCTGATGGCTACACCTTC
TRBV19	.	TRBJ2-7	.	CASSIKLFRAILSYEQYF	TGTGCCAGTAGTATCAAGCTCTTCAGGGCTATACTTTCTTACGAGCAGTACTTC